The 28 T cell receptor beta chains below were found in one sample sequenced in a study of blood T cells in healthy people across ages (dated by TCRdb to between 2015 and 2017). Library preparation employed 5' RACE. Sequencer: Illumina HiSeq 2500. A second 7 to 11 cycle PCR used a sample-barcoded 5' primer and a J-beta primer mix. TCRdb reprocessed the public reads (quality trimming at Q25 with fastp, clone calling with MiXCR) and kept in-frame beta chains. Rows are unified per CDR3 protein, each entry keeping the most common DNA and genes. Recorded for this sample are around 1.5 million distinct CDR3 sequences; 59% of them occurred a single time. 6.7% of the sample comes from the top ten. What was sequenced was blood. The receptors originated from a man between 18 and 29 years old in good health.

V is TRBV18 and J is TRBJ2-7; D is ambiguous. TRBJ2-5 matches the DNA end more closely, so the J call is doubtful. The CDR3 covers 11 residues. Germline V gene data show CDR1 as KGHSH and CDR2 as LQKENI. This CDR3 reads CASSPEGTQYF. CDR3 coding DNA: TGTGCCAGCTCACCTGAAGGGACCCAGTACTTC.

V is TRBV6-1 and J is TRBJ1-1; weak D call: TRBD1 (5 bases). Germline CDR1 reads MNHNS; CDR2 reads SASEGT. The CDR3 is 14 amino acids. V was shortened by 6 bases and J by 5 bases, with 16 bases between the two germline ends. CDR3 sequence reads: CASSMGGRGTEAFF. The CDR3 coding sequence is TGTGCCAGCAGCATGGGGGGAAGAGGGACTGAAGCTTTCTTT.

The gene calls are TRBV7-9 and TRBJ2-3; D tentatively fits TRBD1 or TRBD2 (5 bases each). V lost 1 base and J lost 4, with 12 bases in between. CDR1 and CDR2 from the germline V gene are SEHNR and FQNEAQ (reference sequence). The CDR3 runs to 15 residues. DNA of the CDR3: TGTGCCAGCAGCTTAGTAGGGACCGCGGCAGATACGCAGTATTTT. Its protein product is CASSLVGTAADTQYF. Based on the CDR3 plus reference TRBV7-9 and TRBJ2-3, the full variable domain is DTGVSQNPRHKITKRGQNVTFRCDPISEHNRLYWYRQTLGQGPEFLTYFQNEAQLEKSRLLSDRFSAERPKGSFSTLEIQRTEQGDSAMYLCASSLVGTAADTQYFGPGTRLTVL.

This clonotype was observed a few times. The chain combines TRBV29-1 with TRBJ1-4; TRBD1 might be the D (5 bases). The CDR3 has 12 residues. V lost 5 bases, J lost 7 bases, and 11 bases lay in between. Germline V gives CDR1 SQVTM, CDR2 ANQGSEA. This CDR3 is CSVLSGTEKLFF. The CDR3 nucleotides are TGCAGCGTTTTATCCGGGACTGAAAAACTGTTTTTT. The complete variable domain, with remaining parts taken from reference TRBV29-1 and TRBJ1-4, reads SAVISQKPSRDICQRGTSLTIQCQVDSQVTMMFWYRQQPGQSLTLIATANQGSEATYESGFVIDKFPISRPNLTFSTLTVSNMSPEDSSIYLCSVLSGTEKLFFGSGTQLSVL.

CDR3 nucleotide sequence: TGCAGTGCTAGAGTTATAGCGGGGGGCCGTAATGAGCAGTTCTTC. Translating it yields CSARVIAGGRNEQFF. The V gene is TRBV20-1, the J gene TRBJ2-1; 10 bases fit TRBD2. The CDR3 has 15 amino acids. Trimming at V came to 1 base and at J to 7 bases, leaving 7 bases not matched to a gene. Germline-derived CDR1 and CDR2 are DFQATT and SNEGSKA (reference sequence).

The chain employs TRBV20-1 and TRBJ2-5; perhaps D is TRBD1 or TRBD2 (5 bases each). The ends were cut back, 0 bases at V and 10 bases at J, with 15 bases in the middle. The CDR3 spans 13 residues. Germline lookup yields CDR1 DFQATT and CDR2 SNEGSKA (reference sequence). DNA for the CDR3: TGCAGTGCTAGAGATCTTGAGGGACCGGACCAGTACTTC. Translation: CSARDLEGPDQYF.

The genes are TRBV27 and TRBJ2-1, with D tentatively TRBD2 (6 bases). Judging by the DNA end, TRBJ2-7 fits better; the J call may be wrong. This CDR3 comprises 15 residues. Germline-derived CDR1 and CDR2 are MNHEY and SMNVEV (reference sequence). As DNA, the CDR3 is TGTGCCAGCAGCCACGGGACTGGAACCTACAATGAGCAGTACTTC. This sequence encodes CASSHGTGTYNEQYF.

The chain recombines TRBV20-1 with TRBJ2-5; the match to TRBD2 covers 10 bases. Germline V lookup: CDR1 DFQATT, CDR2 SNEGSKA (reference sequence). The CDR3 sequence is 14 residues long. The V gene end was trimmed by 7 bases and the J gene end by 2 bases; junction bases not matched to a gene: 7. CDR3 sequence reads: CSVPRTSGQETQYF. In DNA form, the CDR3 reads TGCAGTGTTCCAAGGACTAGCGGACAAGAGACCCAGTACTTC.

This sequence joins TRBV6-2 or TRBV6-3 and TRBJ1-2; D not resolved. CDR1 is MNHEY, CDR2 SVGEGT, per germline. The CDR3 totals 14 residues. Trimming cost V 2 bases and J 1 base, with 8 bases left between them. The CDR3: CASSYTDGNYGYTF. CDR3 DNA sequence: TGTGCCAGCAGTTACACCGACGGTAACTATGGCTACACCTTC.

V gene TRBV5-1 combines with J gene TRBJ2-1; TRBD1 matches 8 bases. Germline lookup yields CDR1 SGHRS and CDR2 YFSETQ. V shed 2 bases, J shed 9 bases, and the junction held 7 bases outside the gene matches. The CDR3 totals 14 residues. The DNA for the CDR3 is TGCGCCAGCAGCTTCGGGACAGGTCCTGGTGAGCAGTTCTTC. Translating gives CASSFGTGPGEQFF.

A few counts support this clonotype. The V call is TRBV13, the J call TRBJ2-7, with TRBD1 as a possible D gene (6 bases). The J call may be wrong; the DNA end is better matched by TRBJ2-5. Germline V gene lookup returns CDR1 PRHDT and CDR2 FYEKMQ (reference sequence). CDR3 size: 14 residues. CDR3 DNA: TGTGCCAGCAGCTCAGGGGTTTTGACAGAGACCCAGTACTTC. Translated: CASSSGVLTETQYF.

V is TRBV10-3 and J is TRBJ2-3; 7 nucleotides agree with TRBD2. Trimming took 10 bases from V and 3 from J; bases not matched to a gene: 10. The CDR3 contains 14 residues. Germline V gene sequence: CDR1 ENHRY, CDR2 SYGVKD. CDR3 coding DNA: TGTGCCAGCCACCCGGGACTAAAAACAGATACGCAGTATTTT. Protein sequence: CASHPGLKTDTQYF.

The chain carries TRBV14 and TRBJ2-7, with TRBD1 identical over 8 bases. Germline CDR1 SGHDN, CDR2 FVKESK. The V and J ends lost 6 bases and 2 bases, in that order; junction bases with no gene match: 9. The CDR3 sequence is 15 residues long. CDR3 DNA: TGTGCCAGCAGGCAAACCGGGACAGGCCCCTACGAGCAGTACTTC. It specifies CASRQTGTGPYEQYF.

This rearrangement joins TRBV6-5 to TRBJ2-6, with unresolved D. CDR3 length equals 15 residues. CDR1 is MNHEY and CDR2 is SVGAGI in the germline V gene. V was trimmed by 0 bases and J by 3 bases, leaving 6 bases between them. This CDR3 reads CASSYSSRGANVLTF. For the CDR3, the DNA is TGTGCCAGCAGTTACTCGAGCCGTGGGGCCAACGTCCTGACTTTC.

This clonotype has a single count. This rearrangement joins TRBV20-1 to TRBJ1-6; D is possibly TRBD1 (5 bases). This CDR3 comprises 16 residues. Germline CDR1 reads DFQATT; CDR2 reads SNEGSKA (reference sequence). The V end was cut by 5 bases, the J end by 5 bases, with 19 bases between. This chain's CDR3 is CSAHPPGAGNNSPLHF. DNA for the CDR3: TGCAGTGCTCACCCACCTGGTGCAGGGAATAATTCACCCCTCCACTTT.

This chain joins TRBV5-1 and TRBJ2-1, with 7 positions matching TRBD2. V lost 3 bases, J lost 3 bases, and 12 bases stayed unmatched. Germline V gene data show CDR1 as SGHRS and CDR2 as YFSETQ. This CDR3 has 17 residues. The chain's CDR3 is CASSSTSTSVSYNEQFF. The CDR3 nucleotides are TGCGCCAGCAGCTCAACCTCTACTAGCGTGAGCTACAATGAGCAGTTCTTC. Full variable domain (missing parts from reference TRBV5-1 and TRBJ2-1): KAGVTQTPRYLIKTRGQQVTLSCSPISGHRSVSWYQQTPGQGLQFLFEYFSETQRNKGNFPGRFSGRQFSNSRSEMNVSTLELGDSALYLCASSSTSTSVSYNEQFFGPGTRLTVL.

DNA for the CDR3: TGCAGTGCTAGAGAACCGGCCAAGGACGGCTCCTACGAGCAGTACTTC. It encodes CSAREPAKDGSYEQYF. The chain uses TRBV20-1 and TRBJ2-7; D unresolved. CDR3 size: 16 residues. Between the trimmed V and J ends, which lost 0 bases and 0 bases, there was a span of 15 bases. Germline assignment: CDR1 DFQATT and CDR2 SNEGSKA (reference sequence).

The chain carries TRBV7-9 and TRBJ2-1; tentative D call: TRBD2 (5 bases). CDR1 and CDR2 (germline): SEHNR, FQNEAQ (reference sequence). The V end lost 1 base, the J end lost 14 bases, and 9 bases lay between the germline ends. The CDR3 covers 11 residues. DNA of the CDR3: TGTGCCAGCAGCTTAGGAGGGCTGGAGTTCTTC. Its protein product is CASSLGGLEFF.

The CDR3 here is CASSTIVGIRTGELFF. CDR3 DNA: TGTGCCAGCAGCACTATTGTGGGTATACGGACCGGGGAGCTGTTTTTT. This rearrangement joins TRBV7-9 to TRBJ2-2; no firm D call. The V end lost 5 bases, the J end lost 5 bases, and 18 bases lay between the germline ends. Germline lookup yields CDR1 SEHNR and CDR2 FQNEAQ (reference sequence). The CDR3 contains 16 residues. The entire variable domain, with the rest obtained from reference TRBV7-9 and TRBJ2-2, is as follows: DTGVSQNPRHKITKRGQNVTFRCDPISEHNRLYWYRQTLGQGPEFLTYFQNEAQLEKSRLLSDRFSAERPKGSFSTLEIQRTEQGDSAMYLCASSTIVGIRTGELFFGEGSRLTVL.

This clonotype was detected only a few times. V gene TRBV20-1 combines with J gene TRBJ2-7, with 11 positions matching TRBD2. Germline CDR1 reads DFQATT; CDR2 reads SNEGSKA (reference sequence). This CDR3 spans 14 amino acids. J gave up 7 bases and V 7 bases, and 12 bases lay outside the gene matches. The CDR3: CSVISLAGGREQYF. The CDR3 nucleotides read TGCAGTGTCATTTCCTTAGCGGGGGGGCGGGAGCAGTACTTC.

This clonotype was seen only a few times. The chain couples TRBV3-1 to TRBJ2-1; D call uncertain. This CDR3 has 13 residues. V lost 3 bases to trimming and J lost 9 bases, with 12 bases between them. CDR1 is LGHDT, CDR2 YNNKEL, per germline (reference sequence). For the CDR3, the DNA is TGTGCCAGCAGCCAGGCTGTGCCGCCTGAGCAGTTCTTC. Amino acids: CASSQAVPPEQFF.

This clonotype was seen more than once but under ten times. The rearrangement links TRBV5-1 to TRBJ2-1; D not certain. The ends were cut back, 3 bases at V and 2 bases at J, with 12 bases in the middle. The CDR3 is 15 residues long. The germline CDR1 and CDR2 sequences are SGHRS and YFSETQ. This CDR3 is CASSSTSDAYNEQFF. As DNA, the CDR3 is TGCGCCAGCAGCTCTACTTCAGATGCCTACAATGAGCAGTTCTTC.

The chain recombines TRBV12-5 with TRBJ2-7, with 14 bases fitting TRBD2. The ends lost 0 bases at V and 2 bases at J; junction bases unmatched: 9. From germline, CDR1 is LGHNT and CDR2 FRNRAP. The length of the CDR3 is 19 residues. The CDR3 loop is CASGLVLGLAGGWTYEQYF. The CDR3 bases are TGTGCTAGTGGTTTGGTACTAGGACTAGCGGGAGGCTGGACCTACGAGCAGTACTTC.

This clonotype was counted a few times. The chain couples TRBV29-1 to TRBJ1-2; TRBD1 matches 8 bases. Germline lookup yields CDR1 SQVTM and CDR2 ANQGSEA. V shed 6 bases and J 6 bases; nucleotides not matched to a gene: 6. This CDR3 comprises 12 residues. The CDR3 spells CSVAGQGHGYTF. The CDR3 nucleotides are TGCAGCGTAGCCGGACAGGGCCATGGCTACACCTTC.

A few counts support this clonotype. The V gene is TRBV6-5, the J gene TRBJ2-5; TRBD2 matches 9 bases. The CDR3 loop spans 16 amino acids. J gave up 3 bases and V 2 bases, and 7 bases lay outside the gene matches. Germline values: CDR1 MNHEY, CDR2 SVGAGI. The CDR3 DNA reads TGTGCCAGCAGTTACCGGGAGGGACTAGCAGAAGAGACCCAGTACTTC. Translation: CASSYREGLAEETQYF.

Here the CDR3 reads CSARDGTGIQETQYF. In DNA, the CDR3 is TGCAGTGCTAGAGATGGGACAGGGATCCAAGAGACCCAGTACTTC. The chain recombines TRBV20-1 with TRBJ2-5; 9 bases fit TRBD1. The CDR3 sequence is 15 residues long. Per germline, CDR1 DFQATT and CDR2 SNEGSKA (reference sequence). The V gene end was trimmed by 0 bases and the J gene end by 1 base; junction bases not matched to a gene: 3.

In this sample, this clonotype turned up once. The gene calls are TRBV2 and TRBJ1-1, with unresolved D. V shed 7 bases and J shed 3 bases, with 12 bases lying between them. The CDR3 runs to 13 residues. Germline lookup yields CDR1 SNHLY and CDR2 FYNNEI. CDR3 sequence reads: CASKPARYTEAFF. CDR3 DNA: TGTGCCAGCAAGCCGGCACGGTACACTGAAGCTTTCTTT.

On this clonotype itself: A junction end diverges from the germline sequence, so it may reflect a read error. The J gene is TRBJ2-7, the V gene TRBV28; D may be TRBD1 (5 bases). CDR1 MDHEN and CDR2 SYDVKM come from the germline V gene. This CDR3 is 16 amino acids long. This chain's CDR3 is CASSLLYRRLSCEQYF. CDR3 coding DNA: TGTGCCAGCAGTTTATTGTACAGGCGTTTATCCTGCGAGCAGTACTTC.